These T cell receptor beta chains were read from a single sample in a study of T-cell reconstitution after alpha-beta-depleted transplantation in children. Via MiXCR, TCRdb re-called the PCR reads, giving one row per CDR3 protein. In the table there are around 300,000 distinct CDR3 sequences, approximately 10% of which are singletons. The source was peripheral blood, collected 180 days after TCRalphabeta/CD19-depleted stem cell transplant. The receptor set was obtained from a male patient between 2 and 10 years old who had a stem cell transplant for chronic granulomatous disease, so the T cells may come from the graft donor. Each CDR3 is given with its conserved first and last residue. Fields, in order: J gene, clone size, V gene, D gene, CDR3 protein, CDR3 DNA. A D gene is named only where the DNA matches it firmly. Clone size is not always given. Where it is, it says once, few, many or a class for expanded clones.

TRBJ1-2 many TRBV19 - CASSLRDFYGYTF TGTGCCAGTAGCCTCCGGGACTTCTATGGCTACACCTTC
TRBJ2-1 many TRBV27 - CASSRIGGEQFF TGTGCCAGCAGCAGGATAGGCGGTGAGCAGTTCTTC
TRBJ2-6 few TRBV30 - CASAGANVLTF TGTGCCTCGGCTGGGGCCAACGTCCTGACTTTC
TRBJ2-4 many TRBV11-2 TRBD2 CASSLGLAGGFDKNIQYF TGTGCCAGCAGCTTGGGACTAGCGGGGGGTTTTGACAAAAACATTCAGTACTTC
TRBJ1-2 many TRBV28 - CASSFGGTGYTF TGTGCCAGCAGTTTTGGGGGAACTGGCTACACCTTC
TRBJ2-7 many TRBV7-2 - CASSFTDRTPYEQYF TGTGCCAGCAGCTTTACCGACAGGACACCCTACGAGCAGTACTTC
TRBJ1-4 few TRBV18 - CASSPREKLFF TGTGCCAGCTCACCACGGGAAAAACTGTTTTTT
TRBJ2-7 many TRBV12-3/TRBV12-4 TRBD2 CASSLRLAGVPEQYF TGTGCCAGCAGTTTACGACTAGCGGGAGTACCCGAGCAGTACTTC
TRBJ1-4 - TRBV19 - CASSPRARGIGEKLFF TGTGCCAGTAGTCCCCGTGCCCGGGGGATTGGGGAAAAACTGTTTTTT
TRBJ2-3 many TRBV6-1 TRBD2 CASMDGGRTDTQYF TGTGCCAGCATGGACGGGGGGAGGACAGATACGCAGTATTTT
TRBJ2-2 many TRBV29-1 - CSGLAVSGELFF TGCAGCGGATTAGCGGTCTCCGGGGAGCTGTTTTTT
TRBJ2-7 many TRBV20-1 - CSAPRVGHNPYEQYF TGCAGTGCCCCCCGCGTGGGCCATAACCCCTACGAGCAGTACTTC
TRBJ2-7 many TRBV5-1 - CASSLALAYEQYF TGCGCCAGCAGCTTGGCCCTAGCCTACGAGCAGTACTTC